This T cell receptor beta chain was retrieved from a study of spatial heterogeneity in lung cancer. Study-level points and caveats: Mutation tallies in tumors tracked expanded intratumoral alpha and beta TCR counts.

MiXCR was run by TCRdb on the 5' RACE reads, yielding one entry per CDR3 protein. The repertoire consists of approximately 94,000 distinct CDR3 sequences, with around 4.3% occurring once and the leading ten covering about 20%. Time point defined: sample taken at primary tumor resection. No cell sorting; template was whole RNA from tumor, lung tissue or PBMC. This clonotype was seen ten or more times. The antigen is undetermined. Per germline, CDR1 SGHDN and CDR2 FVKESK. Between the trimmed V and J ends, which lost 1 base and 0 bases, there was a span of 4 bases. This CDR3 is 14 amino acids long. The chain joins TRBV14 to TRBJ1-5, with no clear D. The TCR comes from a male donor with early-stage non-small cell lung cancer. Sequences were derived from lung tumor tissue, sampled at surgery. CDR3 region: CASSQAVSNQPQHF. In DNA form, the CDR3 reads TGTGCCAGCAGCCAAGCAGTTAGCAATCAGCCCCAGCATTTT.